The 2 T cell receptor beta chains below were found in one sample sequenced in a study of blood T cell repertoires in COVID-19. This table comes from immunoSEQ multiplex PCR, and its TCRdb copy is limited to in-frame clones, with some not included. Here the sample spans some 150,000 clones, around 90% being singletons. The sequenced sample was peripheral blood. The receptor source for this set is a woman aged 45 to 65 with acute or convalescent COVID-19.

The chain carries TRBV7-2 and TRBJ1-2; 11 positions agree with TRBD1. Germline values: CDR1 SGHTA, CDR2 FQGNSA. The CDR3 extends over 14 amino acids. The J segment lost 7 bases and the V segment lost 5 bases, leaving 6 bases of the junction unmatched. CDR3 in amino acids: CASSPGQGASGYTF. For the CDR3, the DNA is TGTGCCAGCAGCCCCGGACAGGGGGCGTCTGGCTACACCTTC. Full variable domain (outside the CDR3, taken from reference TRBV7-2 and TRBJ1-2): GAGVSQSPSNKVTEKGKDVELRCDPISGHTALYWYRQSLGQGLEFLIYFQGNSAPDKSGLPSDRFSAERTGGSVSTLTIQRTQQEDSAVYLCASSPGQGASGYTFGSGTRLTVV.

The chain links TRBV6-5 to TRBJ1-5, with TRBD1 matching over 8 bases. Germline CDR1 reads MNHEY; CDR2 reads SVGAGI. The CDR3 loop spans 15 amino acids. The ends lost 6 bases at V and 6 bases at J; junction bases unmatched: 10. The CDR3 is CASRPTGGRSQPQHF. The CDR3 DNA sequence: TGTGCCAGCAGGCCCACAGGGGGGAGAAGTCAGCCCCAGCATTTT.